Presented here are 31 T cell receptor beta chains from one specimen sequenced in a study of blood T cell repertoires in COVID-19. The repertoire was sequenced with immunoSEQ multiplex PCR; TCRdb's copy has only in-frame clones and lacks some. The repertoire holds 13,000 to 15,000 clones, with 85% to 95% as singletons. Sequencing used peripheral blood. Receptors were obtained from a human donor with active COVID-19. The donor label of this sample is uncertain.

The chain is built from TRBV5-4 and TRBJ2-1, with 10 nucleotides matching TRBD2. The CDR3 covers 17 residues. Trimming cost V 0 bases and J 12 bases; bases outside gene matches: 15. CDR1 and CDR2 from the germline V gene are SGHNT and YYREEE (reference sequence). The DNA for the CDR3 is TGTGCCAGCAGCTTGGGAACTAGCGGGACGCTAGGGGCGGGGCAGTTCTTC. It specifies CASSLGTSGTLGAGQFF.

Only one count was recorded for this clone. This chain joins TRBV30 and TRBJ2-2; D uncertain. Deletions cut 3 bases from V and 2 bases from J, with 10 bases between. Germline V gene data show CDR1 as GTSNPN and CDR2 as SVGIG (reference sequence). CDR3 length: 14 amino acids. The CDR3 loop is CAWRTWANTGELFF. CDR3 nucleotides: TGTGCCTGGAGAACCTGGGCCAACACCGGGGAGCTGTTTTTT.

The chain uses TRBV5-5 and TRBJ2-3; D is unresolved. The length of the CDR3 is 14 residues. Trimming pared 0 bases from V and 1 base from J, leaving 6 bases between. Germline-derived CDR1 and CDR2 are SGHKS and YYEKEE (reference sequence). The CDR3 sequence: CASSLVQGTDTQYF. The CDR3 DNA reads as TGTGCCAGCAGCTTGGTTCAGGGCACAGATACGCAGTATTTT.

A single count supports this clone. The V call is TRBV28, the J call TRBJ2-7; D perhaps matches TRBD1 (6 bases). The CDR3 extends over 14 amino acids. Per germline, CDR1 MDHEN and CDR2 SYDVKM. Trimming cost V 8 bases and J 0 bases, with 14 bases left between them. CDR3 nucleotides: TGTGCCAGCCGGGTGCAACAGGGCTCCTACGAGCAGTACTTC. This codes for CASRVQQGSYEQYF.

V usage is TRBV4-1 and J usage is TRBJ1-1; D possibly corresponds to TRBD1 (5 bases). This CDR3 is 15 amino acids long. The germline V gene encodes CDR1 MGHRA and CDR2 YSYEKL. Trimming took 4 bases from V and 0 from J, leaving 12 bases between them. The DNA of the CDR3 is TGCGCCAGCAGCCGTACCGCACAGGTGAACACTGAAGCTTTCTTT. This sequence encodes CASSRTAQVNTEAFF.

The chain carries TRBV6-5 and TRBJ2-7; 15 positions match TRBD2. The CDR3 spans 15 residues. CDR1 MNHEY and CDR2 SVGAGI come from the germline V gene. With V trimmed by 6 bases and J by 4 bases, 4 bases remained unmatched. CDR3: CASRGLAGGSYEQYF. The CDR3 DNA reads TGTGCCAGCAGGGGACTAGCGGGAGGCTCGTACGAGCAGTACTTC.

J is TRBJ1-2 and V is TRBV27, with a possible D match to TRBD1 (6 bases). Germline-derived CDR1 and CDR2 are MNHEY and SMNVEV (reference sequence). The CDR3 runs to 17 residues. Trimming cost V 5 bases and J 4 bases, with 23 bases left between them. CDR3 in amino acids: CASSGQGPVLNPYGYTF. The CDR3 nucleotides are TGTGCCAGCAGTGGTCAGGGGCCTGTATTGAACCCCTATGGCTACACCTTC.

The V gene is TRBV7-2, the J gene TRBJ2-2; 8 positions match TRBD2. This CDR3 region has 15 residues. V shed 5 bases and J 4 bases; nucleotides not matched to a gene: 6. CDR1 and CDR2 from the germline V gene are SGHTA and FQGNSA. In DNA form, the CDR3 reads TGTGCCAGCAGCCCCCGGCTAGCGGGCACCGGGGAGCTGTTTTTT. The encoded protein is CASSPRLAGTGELFF.

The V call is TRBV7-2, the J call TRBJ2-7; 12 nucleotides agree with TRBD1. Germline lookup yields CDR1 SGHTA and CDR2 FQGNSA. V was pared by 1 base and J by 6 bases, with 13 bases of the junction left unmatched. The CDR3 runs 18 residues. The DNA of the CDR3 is TGTGCCAGCAGCTTAGTATTCGGTCGGGGACAGGGGGCGGGCGAGCAGTACTTC. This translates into CASSLVFGRGQGAGEQYF.

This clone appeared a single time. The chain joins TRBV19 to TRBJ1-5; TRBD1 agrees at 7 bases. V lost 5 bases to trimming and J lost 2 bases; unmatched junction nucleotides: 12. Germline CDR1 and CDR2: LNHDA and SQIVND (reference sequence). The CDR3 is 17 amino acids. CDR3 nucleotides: TGTGCCAGTAGTTCCCCCCCCGGACAGGATGGCAATCAGCCCCAGCATTTT. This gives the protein CASSSPPGQDGNQPQHF.

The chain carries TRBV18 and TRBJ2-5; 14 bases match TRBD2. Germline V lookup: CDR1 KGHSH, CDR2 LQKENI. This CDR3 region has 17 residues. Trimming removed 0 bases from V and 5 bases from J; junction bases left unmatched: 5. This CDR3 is CASSPPWGLAGVETQYF. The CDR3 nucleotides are TGTGCCAGCTCACCACCATGGGGACTAGCGGGAGTTGAGACCCAGTACTTC.

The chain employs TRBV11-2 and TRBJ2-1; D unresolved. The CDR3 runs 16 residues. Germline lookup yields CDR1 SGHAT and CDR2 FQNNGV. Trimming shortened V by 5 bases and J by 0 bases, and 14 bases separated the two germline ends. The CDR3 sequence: CASSPLRGSSYNEQFF. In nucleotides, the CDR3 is TGTGCCAGCAGCCCCCTGAGAGGTAGCTCCTACAATGAGCAGTTCTTC.

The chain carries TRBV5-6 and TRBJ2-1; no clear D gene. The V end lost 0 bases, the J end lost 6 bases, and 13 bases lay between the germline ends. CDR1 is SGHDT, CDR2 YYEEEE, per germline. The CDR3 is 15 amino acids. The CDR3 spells CASSLGVVRGNEQFF. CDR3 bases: TGTGCCAGCAGCTTGGGGGTGGTACGAGGCAATGAGCAGTTCTTC.

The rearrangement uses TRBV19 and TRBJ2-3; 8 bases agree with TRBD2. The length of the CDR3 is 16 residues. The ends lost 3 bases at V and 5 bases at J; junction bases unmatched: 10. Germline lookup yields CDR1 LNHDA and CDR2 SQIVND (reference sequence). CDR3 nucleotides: TGTGCCAGTAGTATCAATTTCGCGGGGGGTAAAGATACGCAGTATTTT. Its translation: CASSINFAGGKDTQYF.

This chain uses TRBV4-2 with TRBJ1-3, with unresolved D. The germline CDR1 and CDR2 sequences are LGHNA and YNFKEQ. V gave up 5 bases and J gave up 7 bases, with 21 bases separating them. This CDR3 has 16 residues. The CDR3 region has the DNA TGTGCCAGCAGCACAAGGAGCCCTTTGGAAATGAACACCATATATTTT. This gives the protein CASSTRSPLEMNTIYF.

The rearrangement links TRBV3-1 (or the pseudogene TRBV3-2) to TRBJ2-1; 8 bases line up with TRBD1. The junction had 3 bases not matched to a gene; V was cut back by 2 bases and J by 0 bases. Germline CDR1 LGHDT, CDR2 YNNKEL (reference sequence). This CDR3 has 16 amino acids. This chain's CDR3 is CASSQRTGSSYNEQFF. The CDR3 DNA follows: TGTGCCAGCAGCCAAAGGACAGGGAGCTCCTACAATGAGCAGTTCTTC.

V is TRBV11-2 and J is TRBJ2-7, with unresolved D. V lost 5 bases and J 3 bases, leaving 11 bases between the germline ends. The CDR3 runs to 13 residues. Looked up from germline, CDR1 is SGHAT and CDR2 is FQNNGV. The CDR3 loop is CASSTRSLYEQYF. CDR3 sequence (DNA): TGTGCCAGCAGCACCCGGTCCCTCTACGAGCAGTACTTC.

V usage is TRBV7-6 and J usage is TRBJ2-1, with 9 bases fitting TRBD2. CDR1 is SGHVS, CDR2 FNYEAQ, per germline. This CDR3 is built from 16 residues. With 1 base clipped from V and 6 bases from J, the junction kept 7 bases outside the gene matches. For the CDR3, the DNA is TGTGCCAGCAGCTTAGGTCCTAGCGGGGTTGGCAATGAGCAGTTCTTC. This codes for CASSLGPSGVGNEQFF.

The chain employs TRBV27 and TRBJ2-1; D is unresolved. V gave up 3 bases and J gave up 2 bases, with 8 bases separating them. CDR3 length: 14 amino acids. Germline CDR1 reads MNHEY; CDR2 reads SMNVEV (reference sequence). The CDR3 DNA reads TGTGCCAGCAGTTTCCAACAAGCCTACAATGAGCAGTTCTTC. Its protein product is CASSFQQAYNEQFF.

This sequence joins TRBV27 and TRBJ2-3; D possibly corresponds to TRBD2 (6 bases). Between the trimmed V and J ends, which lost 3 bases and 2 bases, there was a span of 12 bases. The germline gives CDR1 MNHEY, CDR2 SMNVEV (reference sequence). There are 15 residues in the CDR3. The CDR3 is CASSLYSGVTDTQYF. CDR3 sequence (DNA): TGTGCCAGCAGTTTGTATAGCGGAGTCACAGATACGCAGTATTTT.

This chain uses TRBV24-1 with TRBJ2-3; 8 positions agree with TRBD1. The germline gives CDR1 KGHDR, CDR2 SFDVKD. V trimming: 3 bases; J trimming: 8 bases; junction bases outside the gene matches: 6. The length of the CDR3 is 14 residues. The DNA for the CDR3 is TGTGCCACCAGTGATGAGACAGGGGTGGGTACGCAGTATTTT. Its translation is CATSDETGVGTQYF.

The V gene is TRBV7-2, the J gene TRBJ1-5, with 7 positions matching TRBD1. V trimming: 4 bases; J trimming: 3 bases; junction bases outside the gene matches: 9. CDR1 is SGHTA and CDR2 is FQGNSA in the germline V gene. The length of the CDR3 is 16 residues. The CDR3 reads CASSSTGTVINQPQHF. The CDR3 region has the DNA TGTGCCAGCAGCTCCACCGGGACAGTAATCAATCAGCCCCAGCATTTT.

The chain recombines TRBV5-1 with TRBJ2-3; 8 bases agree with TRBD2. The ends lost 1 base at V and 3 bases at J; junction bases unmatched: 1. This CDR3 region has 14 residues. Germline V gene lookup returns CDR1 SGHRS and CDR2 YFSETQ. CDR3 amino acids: CASSLSGGTDTQYF. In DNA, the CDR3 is TGCGCCAGCAGCTTGTCGGGGGGGACAGATACGCAGTATTTT.

CDR3 protein: CSVYFAGVETQYF. The CDR3 coding sequence is TGCAGCGTTTACTTCGCGGGGGTAGAGACCCAGTACTTC. The gene calls are TRBV29-1 and TRBJ2-5; 7 bases are a match to TRBD2. Germline CDR1 reads SQVTM; CDR2 reads ANQGSEA. The CDR3 contains 13 residues. J was trimmed by 4 bases and V by 5 bases; bases with no gene match: 7.

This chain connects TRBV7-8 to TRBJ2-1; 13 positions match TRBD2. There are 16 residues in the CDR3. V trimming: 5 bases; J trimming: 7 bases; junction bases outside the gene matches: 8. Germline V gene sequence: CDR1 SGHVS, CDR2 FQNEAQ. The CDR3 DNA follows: TGTGCCAGCAGCCCTAGGACTAGCGGGAGTATGAATGAGCAGTTCTTC. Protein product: CASSPRTSGSMNEQFF.

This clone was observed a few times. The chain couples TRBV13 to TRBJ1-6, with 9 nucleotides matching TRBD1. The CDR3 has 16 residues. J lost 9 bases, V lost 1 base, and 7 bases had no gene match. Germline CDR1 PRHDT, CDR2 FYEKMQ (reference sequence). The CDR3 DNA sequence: TGTGCCAGCAGCTTAGAACAGGGGGCTTTGGGTTCACCCCTCCACTTT. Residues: CASSLEQGALGSPLHF. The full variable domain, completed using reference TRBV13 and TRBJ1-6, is AAGVIQSPRHLIKEKRETATLKCYPIPRHDTVYWYQQGPGQDPQFLISFYEKMQSDKGSIPDRFSAQQFSDYHSELNMSSLELGDSALYFCASSLEQGALGSPLHFGNGTRLTVT.

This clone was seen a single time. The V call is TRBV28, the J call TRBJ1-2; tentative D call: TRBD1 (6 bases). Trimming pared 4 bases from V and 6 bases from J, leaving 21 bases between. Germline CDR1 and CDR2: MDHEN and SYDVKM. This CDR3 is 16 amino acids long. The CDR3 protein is CASSYGPGEKEDGYTF. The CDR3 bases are TGTGCCAGCAGTTATGGTCCAGGGGAGAAGGAGGATGGCTACACCTTC.

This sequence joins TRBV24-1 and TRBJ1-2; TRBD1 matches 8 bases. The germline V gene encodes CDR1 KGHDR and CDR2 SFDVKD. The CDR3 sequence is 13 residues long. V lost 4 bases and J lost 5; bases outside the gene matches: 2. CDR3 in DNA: TGTGCCACCAGTGACCGACAGGGGTATGGCTACACCTTC. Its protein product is CATSDRQGYGYTF.

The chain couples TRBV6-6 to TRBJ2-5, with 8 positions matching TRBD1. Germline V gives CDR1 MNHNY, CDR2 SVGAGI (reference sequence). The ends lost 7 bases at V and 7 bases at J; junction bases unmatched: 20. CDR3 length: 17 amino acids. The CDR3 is CASIRSGQGNQVGTQYF. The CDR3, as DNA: TGTGCCAGCATTCGATCCGGACAGGGAAACCAAGTCGGGACCCAGTACTTC.

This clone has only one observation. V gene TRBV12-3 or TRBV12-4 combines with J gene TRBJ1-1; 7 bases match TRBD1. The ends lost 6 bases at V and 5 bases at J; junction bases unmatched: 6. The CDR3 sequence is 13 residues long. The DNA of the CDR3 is TGTGCCAGCAGCCAACAGGGGAGAACTGAAGCTTTCTTT. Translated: CASSQQGRTEAFF.

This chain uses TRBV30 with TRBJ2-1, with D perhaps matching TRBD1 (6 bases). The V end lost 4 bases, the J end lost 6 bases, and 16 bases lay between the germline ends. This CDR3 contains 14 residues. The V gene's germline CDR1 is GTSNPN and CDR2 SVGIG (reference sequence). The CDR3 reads CAWTVRGRANEQFF. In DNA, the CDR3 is TGTGCCTGGACCGTGAGGGGGAGAGCCAATGAGCAGTTCTTC.